These 6 T cell receptor beta chains were sequenced from one sample in a study of Ad26.COV2.S vaccination and SARS-CoV-2 variants. Treatment denoted: roughly 20 received Ad26.COV2.S at low or high dose, single or two shots; several received placebo; per-sample allocation not given. The investigators took samples on day 63 after the first vaccine or placebo injection. Sequencing was performed with immunoSEQ multiplex PCR; in TCRdb, only in-frame clones are kept and a portion is missing. This sample yields about half a million clones, of which 80% to 90% are seen a single time; 1.7% belongs to the top ten. Sequenced here: peripheral blood, sampled in a trial of Ad26.COV2.S vaccine versus placebo. The receptors derive from a person aged 18-65 years who received the Ad26.COV2.S COVID-19 vaccine or a placebo.

The chain is built from TRBV3-1 (or the pseudogene TRBV3-2) and TRBJ2-7; perhaps TRBD2 as D (6 bases). This CDR3 has 14 residues. Germline-derived CDR1 and CDR2 are LGHDT and YNNKEL (reference sequence). Trimming pared 0 bases from V and 6 bases from J, leaving 12 bases between. CDR3 sequence reads: CASSQDWRGGEQYF. CDR3 nucleotide sequence: TGTGCCAGCAGCCAAGATTGGAGGGGCGGCGAGCAGTACTTC.

This chain joins TRBV28 and TRBJ2-2; D is unresolved. Trimming shortened V by 2 bases and J by 9 bases, and 7 bases separated the two germline ends. This CDR3 is built from 12 residues. CDR1 and CDR2 (germline): MDHEN, SYDVKM. CDR3 in amino acids: CASSLGYRELFF. CDR3 coding DNA: TGTGCCAGCAGTTTAGGGTACCGGGAGCTGTTTTTT.

The chain carries TRBV6-5 and TRBJ1-1; D is ambiguous. Germline assignment: CDR1 MNHEY and CDR2 SVGAGI. Trimming removed 7 bases from V and 6 bases from J, with 12 bases in between. The CDR3 loop spans 12 amino acids. CDR3 DNA sequence: TGTGCCAGCATAAATCAAAGATCTGAAGCTTTCTTT. Translation gives CASINQRSEAFF.

In regard to this clone: A read error may produce the germline difference seen at one junction end. The chain employs TRBV7-9 and TRBJ2-2; TRBD2 matches 7 bases. Per the germline V gene, CDR1 is SEHNR and CDR2 is FQNEAQ (reference sequence). CDR3 length: 17 amino acids. CDR3 in amino acids: CASSPSPGRVASGELFF. DNA for the CDR3: TGTGCCAGCAGCCCCTCCCCAGGGAGAGTGGCGAGCGGGGAACTGTTTTTT. Full variable domain (missing parts from reference TRBV7-9 and TRBJ2-2): DTGVSQNPRHKITKRGQNVTFRCDPISEHNRLYWYRQTLGQGPEFLTYFQNEAQLEKSRLLSDRFSAERPKGSFSTLEIQRTEQGDSAMYLCASSPSPGRVASGELFFGEGSRLTVL.

CDR3 sequence (DNA): TGTGCCAGCAGTACCGTGTCGGGAGGGAGGGGGTCTGGAAACACCATATATTTT. Its translation is CASSTVSGGRGSGNTIYF. The chain recombines TRBV6-2 or TRBV6-3 with TRBJ1-3; a weak D match, TRBD1 (6 bases). The CDR3 has 18 residues. Trimming removed 5 bases from V and 1 base from J, with 21 bases in between. From germline, CDR1 is MNHEY and CDR2 SVGEGT.

In its sample, this clone was seen once. J is TRBJ2-7 and V is TRBV6-5, with a weak D call TRBD1 (6 bases). The V end lost 2 bases, the J end lost 10 bases, and 9 bases lay between the germline ends. CDR3 length: 11 amino acids. In germline, CDR1 is MNHEY, CDR2 SVGAGI. This chain's CDR3 is CASSYQGRQYF. The CDR3, as DNA: TGTGCCAGCAGTTACCAGGGGCGCCAGTACTTC.